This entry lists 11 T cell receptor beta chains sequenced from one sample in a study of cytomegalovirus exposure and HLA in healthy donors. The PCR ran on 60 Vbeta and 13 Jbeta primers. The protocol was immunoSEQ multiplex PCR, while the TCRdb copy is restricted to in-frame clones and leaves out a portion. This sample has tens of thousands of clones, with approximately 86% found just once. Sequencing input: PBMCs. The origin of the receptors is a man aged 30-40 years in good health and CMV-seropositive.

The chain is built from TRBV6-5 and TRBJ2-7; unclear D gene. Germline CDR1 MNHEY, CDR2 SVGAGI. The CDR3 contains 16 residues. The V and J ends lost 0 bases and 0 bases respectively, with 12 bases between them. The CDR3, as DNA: TGTGCCAGCAGTTACTCCGCGACGTGGAGCTCCTACGAGCAGTACTTC. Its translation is CASSYSATWSSYEQYF.

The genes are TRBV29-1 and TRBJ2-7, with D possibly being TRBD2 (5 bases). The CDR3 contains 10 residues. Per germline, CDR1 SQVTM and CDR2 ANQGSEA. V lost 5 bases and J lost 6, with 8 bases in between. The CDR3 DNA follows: TGCAGCGTTCTTGCGGGCGAGCAGTACTTC. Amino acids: CSVLAGEQYF.

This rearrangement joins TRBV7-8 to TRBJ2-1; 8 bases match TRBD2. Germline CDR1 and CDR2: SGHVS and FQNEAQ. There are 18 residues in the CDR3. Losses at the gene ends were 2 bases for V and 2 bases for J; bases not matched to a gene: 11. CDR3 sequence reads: CASSLFAGGLWAYNEQFF. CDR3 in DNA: TGTGCCAGCAGCTTATTTGCGGGAGGCCTCTGGGCCTACAATGAGCAGTTCTTC.

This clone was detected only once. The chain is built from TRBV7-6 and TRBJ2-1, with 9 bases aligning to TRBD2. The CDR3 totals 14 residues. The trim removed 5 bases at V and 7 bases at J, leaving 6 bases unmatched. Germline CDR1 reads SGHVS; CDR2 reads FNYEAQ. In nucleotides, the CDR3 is TGTGCCAGCAGCCGAGTAGCGGGAGAGAATGAGCAGTTCTTC. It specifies CASSRVAGENEQFF.

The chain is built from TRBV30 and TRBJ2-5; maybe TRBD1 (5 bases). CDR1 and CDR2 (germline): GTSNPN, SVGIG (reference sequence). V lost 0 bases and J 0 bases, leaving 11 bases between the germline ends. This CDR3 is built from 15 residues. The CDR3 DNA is TGTGCCTGGAGTGTACTCGGACAACACCAAGAGACCCAGTACTTC. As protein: CAWSVLGQHQETQYF. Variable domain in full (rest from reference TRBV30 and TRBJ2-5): SQTIHQWPATLVQPVGSPLSLECTVEGTSNPNLYWYRQAAGRGLQLLFYSVGIGQISSEVPQNLSASRPQDRQFILSSKKLLLSDSGFYLCAWSVLGQHQETQYFGPGTRLLVL.

CDR3 coding DNA: TGTGCCAGCAGCCTAGGACTAGCTAGCTACAATGAGCAGTTCTTC. Translated: CASSLGLASYNEQFF. The gene calls are TRBV11-3 and TRBJ2-1; 8 positions match TRBD2. CDR1 is SGHNT, CDR2 YENEEA, per germline. V gave up 5 bases and J gave up 3 bases; unmatched junction bases: 6. This CDR3 is built from 15 residues.

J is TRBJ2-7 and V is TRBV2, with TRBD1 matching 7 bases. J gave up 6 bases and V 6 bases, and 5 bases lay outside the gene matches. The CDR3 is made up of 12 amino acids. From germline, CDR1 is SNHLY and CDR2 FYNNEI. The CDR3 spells CASRRQGSEQYF. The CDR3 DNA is TGTGCCAGCAGACGACAGGGATCCGAGCAGTACTTC.

The CDR3 DNA sequence: TGTGCCAGCAGTTCCCGCCCTTGGAGGGACGGGAGGAGCAATCAGCCCCAGCATTTT. Its protein product is CASSSRPWRDGRSNQPQHF. This chain links TRBV28 with TRBJ1-5; D possibly corresponds to TRBD1 (5 bases). CDR3 length: 19 residues. Trimming left V 4 bases short and J 1 base short, with 23 bases between. Per germline, CDR1 MDHEN and CDR2 SYDVKM.

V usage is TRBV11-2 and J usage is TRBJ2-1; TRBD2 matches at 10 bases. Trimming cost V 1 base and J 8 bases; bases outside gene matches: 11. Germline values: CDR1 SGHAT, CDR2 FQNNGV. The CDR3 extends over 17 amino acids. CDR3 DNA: TGTGCCAGCAGCTTAGCGTGGTCTAGCGGGAGTGGATATGAGCAGTTCTTC. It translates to CASSLAWSSGSGYEQFF.

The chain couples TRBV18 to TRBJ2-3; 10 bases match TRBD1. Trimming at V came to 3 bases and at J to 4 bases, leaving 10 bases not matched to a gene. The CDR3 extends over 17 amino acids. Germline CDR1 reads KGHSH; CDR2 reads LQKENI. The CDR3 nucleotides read TGTGCCAGCTCACCCCCCACCGGGGACAGGGGTTCAGATACGCAGTATTTT. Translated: CASSPPTGDRGSDTQYF.

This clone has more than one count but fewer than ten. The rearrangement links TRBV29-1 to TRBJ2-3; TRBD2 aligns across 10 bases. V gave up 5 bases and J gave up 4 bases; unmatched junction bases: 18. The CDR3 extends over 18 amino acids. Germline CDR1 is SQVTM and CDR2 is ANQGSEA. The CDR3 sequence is CSVRRSPLSGRAADTQYF. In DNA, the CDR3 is TGCAGCGTTCGTCGAAGCCCTTTGAGCGGGAGGGCCGCAGATACGCAGTATTTT.